Listed here are 11 T cell receptor beta chains from one sample, sequenced in a study of blood T cell repertoires in COVID-19 (dated by TCRdb to the early 2020s). Library generation was performed with the immunoSEQ multiplex PCR assay. TCRdb took over this immuneACCESS table, retaining in-frame rearrangements with V and J assigned. Such tables are incomplete; in checked studies, under half of the missing clones stem from an unresolved V gene, and the remainder is unexplained. This sample comprises a few hundred thousand clones, around 85% of them detected only once. The ten top clones hold 15% to 20% of the sample. Sequencing was done on a sample of PBMCs or T cells enriched from blood (not recorded which). The source of these receptors is a man aged 40-49 years who had recovered from COVID-19.

This rearrangement joins TRBV5-1 to TRBJ2-5; 11 nucleotides align to TRBD2. Germline V gene sequence: CDR1 SGHRS, CDR2 YFSETQ. J was trimmed by 6 bases and V by 5 bases; bases with no gene match: 12. CDR3 length: 16 amino acids. Here the CDR3 reads CASRGGTSGPKQTQYF. CDR3 coding DNA: TGCGCCAGCAGGGGGGGGACTAGCGGTCCCAAACAGACCCAGTACTTC.

The gene calls are TRBV6-1 and TRBJ2-2, with 8 bases identical to TRBD2. V lost 2 bases and J lost 6; bases outside the gene matches: 8. Germline CDR1 reads MNHNS; CDR2 reads SASEGT. This CDR3 is built from 16 residues. CDR3 amino acids: CASSETAGVRAGELFF. The CDR3 region has the DNA TGTGCCAGCAGTGAAACAGCGGGAGTCAGGGCCGGGGAGCTGTTTTTT.

This chain links TRBV3-1 (or the pseudogene TRBV3-2) with TRBJ2-7; D unresolved. The CDR3 runs 12 residues. V dropped 3 bases and J dropped 2 bases, with 5 bases sitting between them. Germline V gives CDR1 LGHDT, CDR2 YNNKEL (reference sequence). The CDR3 sequence: CASSQRPYEQYF. DNA for the CDR3: TGTGCCAGCAGCCAGAGGCCCTACGAGCAGTACTTC.

CDR3 in amino acids: CASSPGTGVGYTF. CDR3 bases: TGTGCCAGCAGTCCCGGGACAGGGGTTGGCTACACCTTC. The chain has TRBV14 and TRBJ1-2; 10 positions match TRBD1. The CDR3 length is 13 residues. Losses at the gene ends were 6 bases for V and 7 bases for J; bases not matched to a gene: 5. CDR1 is SGHDN, CDR2 FVKESK, per germline.

The rearrangement joins TRBV28 to TRBJ1-4; the match to TRBD1 covers 7 bases. Germline V gene data show CDR1 as MDHEN and CDR2 as SYDVKM. This CDR3 region has 15 residues. V gave up 4 bases and J gave up 8 bases; unmatched junction bases: 10. CDR3 sequence: CASSSPGTADEKLFF. The CDR3, as DNA: TGTGCCAGCAGTTCTCCCGGGACAGCGGACGAAAAACTGTTTTTT.

The chain combines TRBV4-1 with TRBJ1-3; 7 nucleotides agree with TRBD1. The CDR3 runs 16 residues. In germline, CDR1 is MGHRA, CDR2 YSYEKL. J lost 2 bases, V lost 2 bases, and 6 bases had no gene match. The CDR3 sequence is CASSQPTGEAGNTIYF. The CDR3 DNA is TGCGCCAGCAGCCAACCTACAGGGGAGGCTGGAAACACCATATATTTT.

V usage is TRBV28 and J usage is TRBJ2-7, with 8 bases fitting TRBD1. The germline CDR1 and CDR2 sequences are MDHEN and SYDVKM. This CDR3 region has 15 residues. V shed 6 bases, J shed 9 bases, and the junction held 16 bases outside the gene matches. The CDR3 loop reads CASSLSDRDASGQYF. CDR3 in DNA: TGTGCCAGCAGCCTTTCGGACAGGGACGCGAGCGGGCAGTACTTC. Full variable domain (remainder filled in from reference TRBV28 and TRBJ2-7): DVKVTQSSRYLVKRTGEKVFLECVQDMDHENMFWYRQDPGLGLRLIYFSYDVKMKEKGDIPEGYSVSREKKERFSLILESASTNQTSMYLCASSLSDRDASGQYFGPGTRLTVT.

This chain links TRBV19 with TRBJ2-1; 11 bases are a match to TRBD2. The CDR3 has 17 amino acids. Germline V gene sequence: CDR1 LNHDA, CDR2 SQIVND (reference sequence). The V and J ends lost 1 base and 6 bases, in that order; junction bases with no gene match: 8. The CDR3 DNA sequence: TGTGCCAGTAGTATAGGCCGACTAGCGGGATGGTTCAATGAGCAGTTCTTC. It is translated as CASSIGRLAGWFNEQFF.

V usage is TRBV5-4 and J usage is TRBJ2-3, with D perhaps TRBD2 (6 bases). Germline V lookup: CDR1 SGHNT, CDR2 YYREEE (reference sequence). CDR3 size: 12 residues. The ends were cut back, 1 base at V and 8 bases at J, with 8 bases in the middle. The CDR3 here is CASSLLGGTQYF. The CDR3 coding sequence is TGTGCCAGCAGCTTGTTGGGAGGTACGCAGTATTTT. Drawing the rest from reference TRBV5-4 and TRBJ2-3, the complete variable domain is ETGVTQSPTHLIKTRGQQVTLRCSSQSGHNTVSWYQQALGQGPQFIFQYYREEENGRGNFPPRFSGLQFPNYSSELNVNALELDDSALYLCASSLLGGTQYFGPGTRLTVL.

The chain employs TRBV6-5 and TRBJ1-2; D is unresolved. This CDR3 has 12 amino acids. Trimming stripped 9 bases from V and 3 bases from J, with 11 bases between. CDR1 and CDR2 from the germline V gene are MNHEY and SVGAGI. Written as DNA, the CDR3 is TGTGCCAGTCTAGGCGCGGACTATGGCTACACCTTC. Translated, it gives CASLGADYGYTF.

The CDR3 reads CASSPHRQLNTEAFF. CDR3 coding DNA: TGTGCCAGCAGCCCTCACCGACAGCTGAACACTGAAGCTTTCTTT. This chain uses TRBV9 with TRBJ1-1, with D maybe TRBD1 (5 bases). The germline CDR1 and CDR2 sequences are SGDLS and YYNGEE. The CDR3 is 15 amino acids. Trimming removed 4 bases from V and 0 bases from J, with 13 bases in between.